The rows below give T cell receptor beta chains drawn from one sample of a study of cytomegalovirus exposure and HLA in healthy donors. The repertoire was sequenced with immunoSEQ multiplex PCR; TCRdb's copy has only in-frame clones and lacks some. The sample records 100,000 to 150,000 clones, around four fifths being singletons. The sequenced sample consisted of PBMCs. These receptors came from a woman between 40 and 50 years old in good health and CMV-seropositive. CDR3s include the opening cysteine and the closing phenylalanine or tryptophan. The D gene is left open where the match is weak. Not every row has a clone size; where given, it reads once, few, many or a size class.

CASSSDTDTQYF TGTGCCAGCAGCTCAGACACAGATACGCAGTATTTT . . TRBJ2-3 TRBV6-5
CASSPEGETRLFYEQYF TGTGCCAGCAGCCCAGAGGGGGAAACCCGCCTTTTTTACGAGCAGTACTTC . . TRBJ2-7 TRBV7-2
CASSYAGPYNEQFF TGTGCCAGCAGCTATGCGGGCCCTTACAATGAGCAGTTCTTC . . TRBJ2-1 TRBV7-6
CASSRLGGRAGEETQYF TGTGCCAGCAGCCGGCTCGGCGGGAGGGCCGGGGAAGAGACCCAGTACTTC . TRBD2 TRBJ2-5 TRBV7-9
CASSPGSRNEQFF TGTGCCAGCAGCCCCGGGTCCCGCAATGAGCAGTTCTTC few . TRBJ2-1 TRBV11-3
CASTRATNEKLFF TGTGCCAGCACGCGAGCAACTAATGAAAAACTGTTTTTT once . TRBJ1-4 TRBV7-9
CASSFQNTQYF TGTGCCAGCAGCTTTCAGAATACGCAGTATTTT . . TRBJ2-3 TRBV5-4
CASSVAGGLQETQYF TGTGCCAGCAGTGTAGCGGGAGGCCTCCAAGAGACCCAGTACTTC . TRBD2 TRBJ2-5 TRBV25-1
CASSLGTGEEIYEQYF TGCGCCAGCAGCTTGGGTACAGGTGAAGAAATCTACGAGCAGTACTTC . . TRBJ2-7 TRBV5-1
CASSFSGNDNEQFF TGCGCCAGCAGCTTTAGCGGCAACGACAATGAGCAGTTCTTC . . TRBJ2-1 TRBV5-1
CASSLSGQGPGKLFF TGTGCCAGCAGTTTATCGGGACAGGGACCAGGAAAACTGTTTTTT . TRBD1 TRBJ1-4 TRBV27
CASSETGTSDYEQYF TGTGCCAGCAGTGAGACCGGGACTAGCGACTACGAGCAGTACTTC . TRBD2 TRBJ2-7 TRBV9
CASSGLRGAGELFF TGTGCCAGCAGCGGACTCAGGGGCGCCGGGGAGCTGTTTTTT . . TRBJ2-2 TRBV11-2
CASATGASTDTQYF TGTGCTAGCGCTACAGGGGCCAGCACAGATACGCAGTATTTT . TRBD1 TRBJ2-3 TRBV7-7
CASSGRTANTGELFF TGCGCCAGCAGCGGGAGGACGGCGAACACCGGGGAGCTGTTTTTT . . TRBJ2-2 TRBV5-1
CASSFPRGEQFF TGCGCCAGCAGCTTCCCCAGGGGTGAGCAGTTCTTC . . TRBJ2-1 TRBV5-1
CASSEALAGTDTQYF TGTGCCAGCAGTGAAGCCCTAGCGGGGACAGATACGCAGTATTTT . TRBD2 TRBJ2-3 TRBV2
CASRRPGQGSQETQYF TGTGCCAGCAGACGTCCGGGACAGGGATCCCAAGAGACCCAGTACTTC . TRBD1 TRBJ2-5 TRBV7-9
CASSETSGRAQTQYF TGTGCCAGCAGTGAGACTAGCGGGAGGGCCCAAACCCAGTACTTC . TRBD2 TRBJ2-5 TRBV9
CASLRVGHYTGELFF TGTGCCAGCCTCAGGGTGGGTCACTACACCGGGGAGCTGTTTTTT . . TRBJ2-2 TRBV21-1
CASTPGGAGGSNQPQHF TGTGCCAGTACCCCCGGCGGGGCCGGGGGTAGCAATCAGCCCCAGCATTTT . . TRBJ1-5 TRBV19
CASSEGLATSQGTQYF TGTGCCAGCAGTGAAGGACTAGCGACGTCCCAAGGGACCCAGTACTTC . TRBD2 TRBJ2-5 TRBV2
CASSLRGTYEQYF TGTGCCAGCAGCCTGCGGGGTACCTACGAGCAGTACTTC once . TRBJ2-7 TRBV27
CASSPWPSGRNIQYF TGTGCCAGCAGCCCCTGGCCTAGCGGGAGAAACATTCAGTACTTC . TRBD2 TRBJ2-4 TRBV7-8
CASAARGPYEQYF TGTGCCAGCGCGGCCAGGGGGCCCTACGAGCAGTACTTC . TRBD1 TRBJ2-7 TRBV11-2
CASSLGQGRTGELFF TGTGCCAGCAGCTTGGGACAGGGTAGGACCGGGGAGCTGTTTTTT . TRBD1 TRBJ2-2 TRBV11-3
CASSPDRNSYEQYF TGTGCCAGCAGCCCGGACAGGAACTCCTACGAGCAGTACTTC once TRBD1 TRBJ2-7 TRBV7-2
CASSKNQGGTGELFF TGTGCCAGCAGTAAAAACCAGGGAGGCACCGGGGAGCTGTTTTTT . . TRBJ2-2 TRBV6-1
CASGGYEQYF TGTGCCAGCGGGGGCTACGAGCAGTACTTC . . TRBJ2-7 TRBV2
CASTDRGANTGELFF TGCGCCAGCACCGACAGGGGGGCGAACACCGGGGAGCTGTTTTTT . TRBD1 TRBJ2-2 TRBV5-1
CASSQDLTGDGYTF TGCGCCAGCAGCCAAGATCTAACAGGTGATGGCTACACCTTC . . TRBJ1-2 TRBV4-3
CASSVVGLAGAQQYF TGTGCCAGCAGCGTAGTAGGACTAGCGGGAGCCCAGCAGTACTTC . TRBD2 TRBJ2-7 TRBV9
CASSPIRGLASGNTIYF TGTGCCAGCAGCCCCATACGCGGTCTAGCCTCTGGAAACACCATATATTTT once . TRBJ1-3 TRBV14
CASRIMGLAGGGVLNEQYF TGTGCCAGCAGGATTATGGGACTAGCGGGAGGAGGGGTACTGAACGAGCAGTACTTC . TRBD2 TRBJ2-7 TRBV7-8
CASSLELAGAGELFF TGCGCCAGCAGCTTGGAACTAGCGGGAGCCGGGGAGCTGTTTTTT few TRBD2 TRBJ2-2 TRBV5-1
CASSQGGRLDTEAFF TGTGCCAGCAGTCAGGGGGGAAGGCTAGACACTGAAGCTTTCTTT . TRBD1 TRBJ1-1 TRBV6-1
CSASPPGEAFF TGCAGTGCTAGTCCACCGGGGGAAGCTTTCTTT . . TRBJ1-1 TRBV20-1
CSVEESGMPAIF TGCAGCGTTGAAGAATCAGGGATGCCCGCCATTTTT . . TRBJ1-4 TRBV29-1
CASGATGTSGRSYNEQFF TGTGCTAGTGGCGCAACCGGGACTAGCGGGAGGAGCTACAATGAGCAGTTCTTC . TRBD2 TRBJ2-1 TRBV12-5
CVTAGSTNEKLFF TGTGTCACCGCCGGTTCAACTAATGAAAAACTGTTTTTT . . TRBJ1-4 TRBV28
CASSLGLAGVYNEQFF TGCGCCAGCAGCTTGGGACTAGCGGGAGTTTACAATGAGCAGTTCTTC . TRBD2 TRBJ2-1 TRBV5-1
CASSLAEYEQYF TGTGCCAGCAGTTTGGCCGAATACGAGCAGTACTTC . . TRBJ2-7 TRBV28
CASRFDTGELFF TGCGCCAGCAGATTCGACACCGGGGAGCTGTTTTTT . . TRBJ2-2 TRBV5-1
CASSVTGTDTQYF TGTGCCAGCAGTGTGACTGGCACAGATACGCAGTATTTT . . TRBJ2-3 TRBV2
CASSQGGTGVCEQYF TGCGCCAGCAGCCAAGGGGGGACAGGTGTTTGCGAGCAGTACTTC . TRBD1 TRBJ2-7 TRBV4-3
CASSSPGGQETQYF TGTGCCAGCAGTTCGCCAGGGGGACAAGAGACCCAGTACTTC . TRBD1 TRBJ2-5 TRBV28
CASSGGQGGNEQYF TGTGCCAGCAGTGGGGGACAGGGGGGAAACGAGCAGTACTTC . TRBD1 TRBJ2-7 TRBV9
CASSRIGQGSDYGYTF TGTGCCAGCAGCCGGATAGGACAGGGATCCGACTATGGCTACACCTTC . TRBD1 TRBJ1-2 TRBV9
CAISNDWEQYF TGTGCCATCAGTAACGACTGGGAGCAGTACTTC once . TRBJ2-7 TRBV10-3
CASSPNRVGPGNQPQHF TGTGCCAGCTCACCAAACAGGGTAGGTCCGGGCAATCAGCCCCAGCATTTT . . TRBJ1-5 TRBV18
CASSLEPGGTYEQYF TGTGCCAGCAGCTTAGAACCGGGAGGGACCTACGAGCAGTACTTC . TRBD2 TRBJ2-7 TRBV11-2
CAWSVRGAGITEAFF TGTGCCTGGAGTGTACGGGGGGCAGGGATAACTGAAGCTTTCTTT . . TRBJ1-1 TRBV30
CASSLDRVYEQYF TGTGCCAGCAGCCTGGACAGGGTCTACGAGCAGTACTTC . TRBD1 TRBJ2-7 TRBV5-5
CASSLDWWAGGETQYF TGTGCCAGCAGCTTGGATTGGTGGGCAGGGGGCGAGACCCAGTACTTC . TRBD1 TRBJ2-5 TRBV5-6